The 8 T cell receptor beta chains presented below share a single source sample, sequenced in a study of CD8 T cells in ankylosing spondylitis. Study results and caveats: Characteristic, it appeared, of ankylosing spondylitis blood was a TCR beta motif of about eight highly homologous variants.

Each CDR3 protein is one row after TCRdb ran MiXCR on the 5' RACE reads. The sample shows some 220,000 distinct CDR3 sequences, about 7% of them seen only once. Their specific antigens are unknown. The sequencing input was blood, either unsorted or a sorted T cell fraction (not recorded which). Every receptor here comes from a male donor with ankylosing spondylitis.

Ten or more counts support this clonotype. CDR3 bases: TGTGCCAGCAGTTTAGGCGCAGGACTGGCTGGCTACACCTTC. Amino acid sequence: CASSLGAGLAGYTF. The chain links TRBV12-3 or TRBV12-4 to TRBJ1-2; no firm D call. The V and J ends lost 1 base and 7 bases respectively, with 13 bases between them. CDR3 length equals 14 residues.

This clonotype was observed at least ten times. The chain links TRBV14 to TRBJ2-7, with 9 bases aligning to TRBD1. The CDR3 loop spans 16 amino acids. The junction had 8 bases not matched to a gene; V was cut back by 0 bases and J by 5 bases. Germline V gene sequence: CDR1 SGHDN, CDR2 FVKESK. The CDR3 spells CASSQDQRRDRDEQYF. The CDR3 coding sequence is TGTGCCAGCAGCCAAGATCAAAGAAGGGACAGGGACGAGCAGTACTTC.

Many counts were recorded for this clonotype. In DNA, the CDR3 is TGCAGTGCTAGAGAACCGGGACAGAGCTACGAGCAGTACTTC. It is translated as CSAREPGQSYEQYF. The chain couples TRBV20-1 to TRBJ2-7; TRBD1 aligns across 7 bases. The CDR3 is 14 amino acids. Germline CDR1 and CDR2: DFQATT and SNEGSKA (reference sequence). The V gene end was trimmed by 0 bases and the J gene end by 3 bases; junction bases not matched to a gene: 5.

This clonotype was found many times. The genes are TRBV5-6 and TRBJ2-1, with TRBD2 matching 10 bases. V dropped 4 bases and J dropped 9; count of bases not matched to a gene: 13. The CDR3 has 16 residues. Germline loops: CDR1 SGHDT, CDR2 YYEEEE. As DNA, the CDR3 is TGTGCCAGCAGCGCTTGGCCAGCGGGGGGGTTTGTTGAGCAGTTCTTC. Its protein is CASSAWPAGGFVEQFF.

The chain combines TRBV2 with TRBJ2-1; 7 nucleotides match TRBD1. This CDR3 has 15 amino acids. Germline CDR1 and CDR2: SNHLY and FYNNEI. V shed 4 bases and J 2 bases; nucleotides not matched to a gene: 5. The CDR3 is CASSGVGGPYNEQFF. CDR3 in DNA: TGTGCCAGCAGTGGGGTAGGGGGCCCCTACAATGAGCAGTTCTTC.

This clonotype was seen repeatedly, ten times or more. The chain is built from TRBV4-3 and TRBJ2-3; the D call may be TRBD1 or TRBD2 (5 bases each). This CDR3 comprises 17 residues. CDR1 LGHNA and CDR2 YSLEER come from the germline V gene. V was pared by 1 base and J by 4 bases, with 18 bases between. The CDR3, as DNA: TGCGCCAGCAGCCAAGCCTTATCTGAGGGGATTGCAGATACGCAGTATTTT. Residues: CASSQALSEGIADTQYF.

This clonotype was found many times. The chain combines TRBV9 with TRBJ2-7, with 9 bases matching TRBD1. The CDR3 runs to 13 residues. The trim removed 4 bases at V and 7 bases at J, leaving 6 bases unmatched. Germline V lookup: CDR1 SGDLS, CDR2 YYNGEE. The CDR3 DNA is TGTGCCAGCAGCCCCGGGACAGGGCGGGAGCAGTACTTC. Its translation is CASSPGTGREQYF. Combining the CDR3 with reference TRBV9 and TRBJ2-7 gives the whole variable domain DSGVTQTPKHLITATGQRVTLRCSPRSGDLSVYWYQQSLDQGLQFLIQYYNGEERAKGNILERFSAQQFPDLHSELNLSSLELGDSALYFCASSPGTGREQYFGPGTRLTVT.

This clonotype has only a few counts. The chain joins TRBV19 to TRBJ2-2; 7 bases map to TRBD1. Germline V CDR1 and CDR2: LNHDA, SQIVND (reference sequence). V trimming: 7 bases; J trimming: 3 bases; junction bases outside the gene matches: 8. The CDR3 runs 15 residues. For the CDR3, the DNA is TGTGCCAGTATGGGGACAGAGACCTACACCGGGGAGCTGTTTTTT. This translates into CASMGTETYTGELFF.